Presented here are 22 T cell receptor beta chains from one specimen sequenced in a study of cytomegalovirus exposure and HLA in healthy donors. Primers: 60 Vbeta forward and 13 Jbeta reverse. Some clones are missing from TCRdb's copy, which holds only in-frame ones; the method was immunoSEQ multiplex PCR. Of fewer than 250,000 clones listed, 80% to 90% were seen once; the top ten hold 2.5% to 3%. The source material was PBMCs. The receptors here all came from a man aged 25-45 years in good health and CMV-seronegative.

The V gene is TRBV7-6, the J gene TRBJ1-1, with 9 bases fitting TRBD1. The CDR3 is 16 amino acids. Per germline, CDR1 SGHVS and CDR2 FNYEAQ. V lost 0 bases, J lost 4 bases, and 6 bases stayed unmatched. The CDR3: CASSLAGDRVGTEAFF. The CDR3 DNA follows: TGTGCCAGCAGCTTAGCTGGGGACAGGGTGGGCACTGAAGCTTTCTTT. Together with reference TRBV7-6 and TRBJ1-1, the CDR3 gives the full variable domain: GAGVSQSPRYKVTKRGQDVALRCDPISGHVSLYWYRQALGQGPEFLTYFNYEAQQDKSGLPNDRFSAERPEGSISTLTIQRTEQRDSAMYRCASSLAGDRVGTEAFFGQGTRLTVV.

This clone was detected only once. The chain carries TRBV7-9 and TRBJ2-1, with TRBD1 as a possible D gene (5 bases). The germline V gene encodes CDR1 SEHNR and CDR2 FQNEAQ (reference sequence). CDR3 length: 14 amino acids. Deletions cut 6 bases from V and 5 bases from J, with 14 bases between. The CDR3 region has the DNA TGTGCCAGCAGGGGGCAGGGAATCAACAATGAGCAGTTCTTC. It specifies CASRGQGINNEQFF.

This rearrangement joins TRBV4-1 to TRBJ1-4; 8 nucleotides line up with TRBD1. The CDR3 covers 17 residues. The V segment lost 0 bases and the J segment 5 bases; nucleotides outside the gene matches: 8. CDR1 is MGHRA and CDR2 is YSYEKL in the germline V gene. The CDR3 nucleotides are TGCGCCAGCAGCCAAGATGGCCCACAGGGGGGAAATGAAAAACTGTTTTTT. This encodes CASSQDGPQGGNEKLFF.

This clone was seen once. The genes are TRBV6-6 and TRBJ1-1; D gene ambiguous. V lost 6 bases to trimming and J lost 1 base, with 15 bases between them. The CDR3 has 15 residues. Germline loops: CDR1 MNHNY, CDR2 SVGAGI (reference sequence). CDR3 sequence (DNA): TGTGCCAGCAGCACGGCCCAACGGGGGAACACTGAAGCTTTCTTT. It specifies CASSTAQRGNTEAFF.

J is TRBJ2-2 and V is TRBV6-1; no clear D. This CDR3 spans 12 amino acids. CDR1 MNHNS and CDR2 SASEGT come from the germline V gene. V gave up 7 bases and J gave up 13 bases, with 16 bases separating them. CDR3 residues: CASTAGPLGLFF. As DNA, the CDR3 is TGTGCCAGCACGGCAGGCCCTTTAGGGCTGTTTTTT.

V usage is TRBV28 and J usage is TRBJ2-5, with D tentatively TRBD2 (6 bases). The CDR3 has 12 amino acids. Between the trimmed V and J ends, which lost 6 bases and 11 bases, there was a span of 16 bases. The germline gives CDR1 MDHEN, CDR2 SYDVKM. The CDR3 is CASSPPWEEQYF. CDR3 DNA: TGTGCCAGCAGCCCTCCCTGGGAGGAGCAGTACTTC.

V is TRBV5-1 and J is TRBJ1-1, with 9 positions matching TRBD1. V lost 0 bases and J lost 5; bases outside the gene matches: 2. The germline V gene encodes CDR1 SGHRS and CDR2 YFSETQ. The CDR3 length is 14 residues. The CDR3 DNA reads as TGCGCCAGCAGCTTGGGACAGGGGGGGACTGAAGCTTTCTTT. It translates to CASSLGQGGTEAFF.

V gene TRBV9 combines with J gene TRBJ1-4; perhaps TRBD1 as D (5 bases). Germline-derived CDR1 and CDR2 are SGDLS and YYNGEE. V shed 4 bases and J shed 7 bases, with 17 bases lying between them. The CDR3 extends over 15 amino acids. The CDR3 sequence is CASSFRMGEGEKLFF. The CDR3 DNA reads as TGTGCCAGCAGCTTCCGGATGGGGGAGGGTGAAAAACTGTTTTTT. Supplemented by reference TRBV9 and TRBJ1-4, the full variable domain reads DSGVTQTPKHLITATGQRVTLRCSPRSGDLSVYWYQQSLDQGLQFLIQYYNGEERAKGNILERFSAQQFPDLHSELNLSSLELGDSALYFCASSFRMGEGEKLFFGSGTQLSVL.

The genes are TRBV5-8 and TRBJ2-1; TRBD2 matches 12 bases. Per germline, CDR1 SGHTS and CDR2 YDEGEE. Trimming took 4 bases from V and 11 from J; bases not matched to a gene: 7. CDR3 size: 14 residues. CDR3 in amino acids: CASSSLAGGWKQFF. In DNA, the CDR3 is TGTGCCAGCAGCAGTCTAGCGGGGGGGTGGAAGCAGTTCTTC. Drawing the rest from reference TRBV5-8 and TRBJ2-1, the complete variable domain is EAGVTQSPTHLIKTRGQQATLRCSPISGHTSVYWYQQALGLGLQFLLWYDEGEERNRGNFPPRFSGRQFPNYSSELNVNALELEDSALYLCASSSLAGGWKQFFGPGTRLTVL.

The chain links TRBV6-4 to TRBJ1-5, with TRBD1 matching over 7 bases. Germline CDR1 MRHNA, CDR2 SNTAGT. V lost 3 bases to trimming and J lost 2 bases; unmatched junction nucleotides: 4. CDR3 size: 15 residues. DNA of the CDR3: TGTGCCAGCAGTGAACGAGGGGGCGGCAATCAGCCCCAGCATTTT. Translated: CASSERGGGNQPQHF.

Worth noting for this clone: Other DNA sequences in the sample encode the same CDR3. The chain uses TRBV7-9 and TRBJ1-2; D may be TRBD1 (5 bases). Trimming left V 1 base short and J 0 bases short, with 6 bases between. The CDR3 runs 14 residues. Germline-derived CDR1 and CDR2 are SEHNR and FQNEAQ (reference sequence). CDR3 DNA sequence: TGTGCCAGCAGCTTAGTGACAGCTAACTATGGCTACACCTTC. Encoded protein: CASSLVTANYGYTF.

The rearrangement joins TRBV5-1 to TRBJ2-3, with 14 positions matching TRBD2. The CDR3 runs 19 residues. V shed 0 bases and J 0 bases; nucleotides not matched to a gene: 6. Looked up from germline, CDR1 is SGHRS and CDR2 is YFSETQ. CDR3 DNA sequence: TGCGCCAGCAGCTTGGGACTAGCGGGGGGGGCCCTTAGCACAGATACGCAGTATTTT. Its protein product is CASSLGLAGGALSTDTQYF.

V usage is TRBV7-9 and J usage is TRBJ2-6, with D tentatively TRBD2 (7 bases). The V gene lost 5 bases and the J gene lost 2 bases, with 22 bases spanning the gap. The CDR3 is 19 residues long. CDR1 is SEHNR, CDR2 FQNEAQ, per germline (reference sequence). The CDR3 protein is CASSPPLGGGNTGANVLTF. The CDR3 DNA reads TGTGCCAGCAGCCCCCCTCTGGGAGGGGGGAATACTGGGGCCAACGTCCTGACTTTC.

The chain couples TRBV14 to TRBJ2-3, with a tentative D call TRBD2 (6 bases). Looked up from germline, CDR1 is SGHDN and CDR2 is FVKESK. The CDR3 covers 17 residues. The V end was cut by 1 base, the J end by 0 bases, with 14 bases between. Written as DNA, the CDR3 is TGTGCCAGCAGCCAAGGACTAGTAGGATCAAGCACAGATACGCAGTATTTT. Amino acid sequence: CASSQGLVGSSTDTQYF.

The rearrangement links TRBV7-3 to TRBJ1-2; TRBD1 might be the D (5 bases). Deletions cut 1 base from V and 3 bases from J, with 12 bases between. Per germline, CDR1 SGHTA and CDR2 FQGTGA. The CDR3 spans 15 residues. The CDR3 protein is CASSLKAGRDYGYTF. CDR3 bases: TGTGCCAGCAGCTTAAAGGCGGGACGAGACTATGGCTACACCTTC.

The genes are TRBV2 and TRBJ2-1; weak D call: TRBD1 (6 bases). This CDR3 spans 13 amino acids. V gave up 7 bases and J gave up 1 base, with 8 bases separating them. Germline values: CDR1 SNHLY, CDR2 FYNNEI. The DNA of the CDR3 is TGTGCCAGCAAGGGGGAGTCCTACAATGAGCAGTTCTTC. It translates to CASKGESYNEQFF. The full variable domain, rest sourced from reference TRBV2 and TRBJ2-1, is EPEVTQTPSHQVTQMGQEVILRCVPISNHLYFYWYRQILGQKVEFLVSFYNNEISEKSEIFDDQFSVERPDGSNFTLKIRSTKLEDSAMYFCASKGESYNEQFFGPGTRLTVL.

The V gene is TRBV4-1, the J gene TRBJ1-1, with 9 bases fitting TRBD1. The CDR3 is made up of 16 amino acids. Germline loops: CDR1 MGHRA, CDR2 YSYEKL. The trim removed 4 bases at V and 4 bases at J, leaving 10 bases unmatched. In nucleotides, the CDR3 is TGCGCCAGCAGCCCCCGACAGGGGGGTCTGGGCACTGAAGCTTTCTTT. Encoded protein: CASSPRQGGLGTEAFF.

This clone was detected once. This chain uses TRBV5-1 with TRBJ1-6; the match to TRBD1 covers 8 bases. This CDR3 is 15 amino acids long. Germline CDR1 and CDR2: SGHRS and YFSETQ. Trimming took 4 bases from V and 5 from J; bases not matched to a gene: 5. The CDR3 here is CASSLRQGNNSPLHF. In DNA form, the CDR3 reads TGCGCCAGCAGCCTAAGACAGGGGAATAATTCACCCCTCCACTTT. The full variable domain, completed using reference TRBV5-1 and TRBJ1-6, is KAGVTQTPRYLIKTRGQQVTLSCSPISGHRSVSWYQQTPGQGLQFLFEYFSETQRNKGNFPGRFSGRQFSNSRSEMNVSTLELGDSALYLCASSLRQGNNSPLHFGNGTRLTVT.

As DNA, the CDR3 is TGTGCCACCGGACAGGGGGCGGACGAGCAGTACTTC. Protein sequence: CATGQGADEQYF. This chain uses TRBV10-3 with TRBJ2-7, with 11 bases matching TRBD1. This CDR3 has 12 amino acids. CDR1 and CDR2 (germline): ENHRY, SYGVKD. J was trimmed by 5 bases and V by 10 bases; bases with no gene match: 4.

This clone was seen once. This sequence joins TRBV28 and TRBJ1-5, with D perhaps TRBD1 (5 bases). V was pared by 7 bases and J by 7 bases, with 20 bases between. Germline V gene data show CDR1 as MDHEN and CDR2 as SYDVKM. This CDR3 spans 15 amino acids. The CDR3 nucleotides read TGTGCCAGCACTTCGCTCGGTGGGGCTGGGCAGCCCCAGCATTTT. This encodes CASTSLGGAGQPQHF.

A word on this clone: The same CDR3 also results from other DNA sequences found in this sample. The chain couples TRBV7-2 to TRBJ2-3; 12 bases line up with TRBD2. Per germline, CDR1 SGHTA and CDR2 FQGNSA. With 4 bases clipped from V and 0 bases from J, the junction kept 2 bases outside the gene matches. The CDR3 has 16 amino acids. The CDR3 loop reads CASSSGLAGSTDTQYF. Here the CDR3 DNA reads TGTGCCAGCAGCTCAGGACTAGCGGGGAGCACAGATACGCAGTATTTT.

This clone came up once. The CDR3 sequence: CASSATDSYNSPLHF. The CDR3 DNA sequence: TGTGCCAGCAGTGCGACAGACTCCTATAATTCACCCCTCCACTTT. This chain connects TRBV6-4 to TRBJ1-6; possible D gene TRBD1, 5 bases. The germline V gene has CDR1 MRHNA and CDR2 SNTAGT. CDR3 length: 15 residues. Trimming took off 4 bases at V and 0 bases at J, with 7 bases between the two ends.